These T cell receptor beta chains were read from a single sample in a study of identical twins. Each CDR3 protein is one row after TCRdb ran MiXCR on the 5' RACE reads. The data show under 900,000 distinct CDR3 sequences, about 12% seen once. These same records also appear under a second study, on yellow fever vaccine responses in identical twins.

Sequences were obtained from PBMCs. The receptor set was obtained from a woman aged 18 to 35 in good health. CDR3s include the opening cysteine and the closing phenylalanine or tryptophan. D genes are given only for firm matches. Only part of the rows carry a size: once, few, many, or a class if the clone is expanded.

size: -; V: TRBV20-1; D: TRBD2; J: TRBJ2-1; CDR3: CSARDTSGRASYEQFF; DNA: TGCAGTGCTAGAGATACCAGCGGGAGGGCCTCGTATGAGCAGTTCTTC
size: -; V: TRBV28; D: -; J: TRBJ2-3; CDR3: CASALEGVLSTDTQYF; DNA: TGTGCCAGCGCCTTGGAGGGGGTCCTTAGCACAGATACGCAGTATTTT
size: few; V: TRBV20-1; D: TRBD1; J: TRBJ2-3; CDR3: CSARFGTGGADTQYF; DNA: TGCAGTGCTAGGTTCGGGACAGGGGGGGCAGATACGCAGTATTTT
size: few; V: TRBV27; D: TRBD2; J: TRBJ2-4; CDR3: CASSFSGRRDIQYF; DNA: TGTGCCAGCAGTTTTAGCGGGAGAAGGGACATTCAGTACTTC
size: -; V: TRBV7-2; D: -; J: TRBJ2-1; CDR3: CASSPPLGYEQFF; DNA: TGTGCCAGCAGCCCCCCATTGGGATATGAGCAGTTCTTC
size: -; V: TRBV12-5; D: TRBD2; J: TRBJ2-1; CDR3: CASGLYGLAGGQSYNEQFF; DNA: TGTGCTAGTGGACTATACGGACTAGCGGGGGGCCAGTCCTACAATGAGCAGTTCTTC
size: many; V: TRBV12-3/TRBV12-4; D: -; J: TRBJ2-2; CDR3: CASSPPLGELFF; DNA: TGTGCCAGCAGTCCCCCGTTGGGGGAGCTGTTTTTT
size: once; V: TRBV29-1; D: -; J: TRBJ2-7; CDR3: CSVEVKRKTYEQYF; DNA: TGCAGCGTTGAGGTCAAGCGGAAGACCTACGAGCAGTACTTC
size: few; V: TRBV4-2; D: -; J: TRBJ2-5; CDR3: CASSQEVRAQETQYF; DNA: TGTGCCAGCAGCCAAGAGGTCAGGGCCCAAGAGACCCAGTACTTC
size: many; V: TRBV20-1; D: TRBD2; J: TRBJ2-7; CDR3: CSASLAGESYEQYF; DNA: TGCAGTGCTAGCCTAGCGGGAGAGTCCTACGAGCAGTACTTC
size: few; V: TRBV20-1; D: -; J: TRBJ2-5; CDR3: CSASRQEETQYF; DNA: TGCAGTGCCTCCCGGCAGGAGGAGACCCAGTACTTC
size: -; V: TRBV29-1; D: -; J: TRBJ1-2; CDR3: CSVEGKTNYGYTF; DNA: TGCAGCGTTGAAGGAAAGACAAACTATGGCTACACCTTC
size: -; V: TRBV13; D: TRBD1; J: TRBJ2-4; CDR3: CASSPGQSRRGLLRIQYF; DNA: TGTGCCAGCAGCCCCGGACAGTCTCGAAGGGGGCTACTACGGATTCAGTACTTC
size: -; V: TRBV6-1; D: TRBD1; J: TRBJ1-1; CDR3: CASSQAGRGSEAFF; DNA: TGTGCCAGCAGCCAGGCAGGCAGGGGGTCTGAAGCTTTCTTT
size: -; V: TRBV5-1; D: -; J: TRBJ2-3; CDR3: CASSGTGTDTQYF; DNA: TGCGCCAGCAGCGGCACTGGCACAGATACGCAGTATTTT
size: many; V: TRBV12-3/TRBV12-4; D: -; J: TRBJ2-3; CDR3: CASSLARLAASTDTQYF; DNA: TGTGCCAGCAGTTTAGCGCGCTTAGCGGCCAGCACAGATACGCAGTATTTT
size: -; V: TRBV28; D: TRBD2; J: TRBJ2-3; CDR3: CASSLSGGRATDTQYF; DNA: TGTGCCAGCAGTTTATCCGGCGGGAGGGCTACAGATACGCAGTATTTT
size: -; V: TRBV11-1; D: TRBD2; J: TRBJ2-5; CDR3: CASSPRAGSLAGSQETQYF; DNA: TGTGCCAGCAGCCCCCGTGCCGGGTCATTAGCGGGGAGTCAAGAGACCCAGTACTTC
size: many; V: TRBV4-1; D: TRBD2; J: TRBJ2-5; CDR3: CASSPQGLAGTETQYF; DNA: TGCGCCAGCAGCCCTCAGGGACTAGCGGGAACGGAGACCCAGTACTTC
size: few; V: TRBV20-1; D: -; J: TRBJ2-1; CDR3: CSASVLSASYNEQFF; DNA: TGCAGTGCTAGCGTCTTGAGTGCCTCCTACAATGAGCAGTTCTTC
size: -; V: TRBV5-1; D: -; J: TRBJ2-1; CDR3: CASSLDRGINEQFF; DNA: TGCGCCAGCAGCTTGGATAGGGGTATCAATGAGCAGTTCTTC
size: -; V: TRBV18; D: TRBD1; J: TRBJ2-1; CDR3: CASSPPGTGMYNEQFF; DNA: TGTGCCAGCTCACCACCCGGGACAGGGATGTACAATGAGCAGTTCTTC
size: few; V: TRBV10-3; D: -; J: TRBJ1-2; CDR3: CAQSGDRYGYTF; DNA: TGTGCCCAGTCGGGGGACCGCTATGGCTACACCTTC
size: few; V: TRBV5-6; D: TRBD2; J: TRBJ2-5; CDR3: CASSFKAGGKETQYF; DNA: TGTGCCAGCAGCTTCAAAGCGGGAGGGAAAGAGACCCAGTACTTC
size: few; V: TRBV28; D: TRBD1; J: TRBJ2-7; CDR3: CASSIRRRGRAYEQYF; DNA: TGTGCCAGCAGTATACGCCGCAGGGGGCGCGCCTACGAGCAGTACTTC
size: many; V: TRBV3-1; D: -; J: TRBJ2-7; CDR3: CASSQSRNPYEQYF; DNA: TGTGCCAGCAGCCAAAGCCGTAACCCCTACGAGCAGTACTTC
size: many; V: TRBV28; D: -; J: TRBJ2-5; CDR3: CASSPPGLQETQYF; DNA: TGTGCCAGCAGTCCCCCGGGACTGCAAGAGACCCAGTACTTC
size: few; V: TRBV28; D: -; J: TRBJ2-1; CDR3: CASSLYSRALRDEQFF; DNA: TGTGCCAGCAGTTTGTATAGTCGGGCCCTACGCGATGAGCAGTTCTTC
size: -; V: TRBV12-3/TRBV12-4; D: TRBD2; J: TRBJ2-1; CDR3: CASSGRGVGSYEQFF; DNA: TGTGCCAGCAGTGGGCGGGGGGTTGGGTCGTATGAGCAGTTCTTC
size: few; V: TRBV29-1; D: TRBD2; J: TRBJ2-3; CDR3: CSSNGGGLSTDTQYF; DNA: TGCAGCTCGAACGGGGGGGGCTTATCCACAGATACGCAGTATTTT
size: -; V: TRBV27; D: -; J: TRBJ2-1; CDR3: CASRTGANEQFF; DNA: TGTGCCAGCAGAACGGGGGCAAATGAGCAGTTCTTC
size: few; V: TRBV24-1; D: -; J: TRBJ1-1; CDR3: CATSGTVGNTEAFF; DNA: TGTGCCACCAGTGGGACAGTTGGGAACACTGAAGCTTTCTTT
size: -; V: TRBV20-1; D: -; J: TRBJ2-5; CDR3: CSAATETQYF; DNA: TGCAGTGCTGCAACGGAGACCCAGTACTTC
size: -; V: TRBV6-5; D: TRBD2; J: TRBJ2-1; CDR3: CASSYSASGQNEQFF; DNA: TGTGCCAGCAGTTACTCGGCTAGCGGGCAGAATGAGCAGTTCTTC
size: few; V: TRBV29-1; D: TRBD2; J: TRBJ2-1; CDR3: CSVEGLASGEQFF; DNA: TGCAGCGTTGAGGGACTAGCTTCGGGGGAGCAGTTCTTC
size: many; V: TRBV12-3/TRBV12-4; D: -; J: TRBJ2-2; CDR3: CASSSYEANTGELFF; DNA: TGTGCCAGCAGTTCTTATGAGGCTAACACCGGGGAGCTGTTTTTT
size: few; V: TRBV6-1; D: -; J: TRBJ1-6; CDR3: CASRVSRHLHF; DNA: TGTGCCAGCAGGGTGTCAAGGCACCTCCACTTT
size: few; V: TRBV10-3; D: TRBD2; J: TRBJ2-1; CDR3: CAISESSTGTSGSNEQFF; DNA: TGTGCCATCAGTGAGTCTAGTACCGGGACTAGCGGGAGCAATGAGCAGTTCTTC
size: few; V: TRBV2; D: TRBD2; J: TRBJ2-1; CDR3: CASSALAGGPGAYNEQFF; DNA: TGTGCCAGCAGTGCTCTAGCGGGAGGGCCAGGTGCCTACAATGAGCAGTTCTTC
size: few; V: TRBV12-3/TRBV12-4; D: TRBD2; J: TRBJ2-2; CDR3: CASSLHLAGAFANTGELFF; DNA: TGTGCCAGCAGTTTACATCTAGCGGGGGCCTTCGCGAACACCGGGGAGCTGTTTTTT
size: -; V: TRBV4-1; D: TRBD2; J: TRBJ2-1; CDR3: CASSQARPGTSGRMNSHEQFF; DNA: TGCGCCAGCAGCCAAGCCCGCCCCGGGACTAGCGGGAGAATGAACTCTCATGAGCAGTTCTTC
size: -; V: TRBV14; D: -; J: TRBJ2-6; CDR3: CASSQNSGANVLTF; DNA: TGTGCCAGCAGCCAAAATTCTGGGGCCAACGTCCTGACTTTC
size: -; V: TRBV12-3/TRBV12-4; D: -; J: TRBJ1-1; CDR3: CASSWDDREAFF; DNA: TGTGCCAGCAGTTGGGATGACAGGGAAGCTTTCTTT
size: few; V: TRBV27; D: TRBD2; J: TRBJ2-5; CDR3: CASSSPGLAGGTETQYF; DNA: TGTGCCAGCAGTTCCCCGGGACTAGCGGGAGGGACCGAGACCCAGTACTTC
size: few; V: TRBV20-1; D: -; J: TRBJ2-7; CDR3: CSASLGTVVHEQYF; DNA: TGCAGTGCTAGCCTAGGGACCGTAGTCCACGAGCAGTACTTC
size: -; V: TRBV19; D: TRBD1; J: TRBJ1-1; CDR3: CASSYRGLPQNTEAFF; DNA: TGTGCCAGTAGCTACAGGGGACTGCCCCAGAACACTGAAGCTTTCTTT
size: few; V: TRBV24-1; D: -; J: TRBJ2-3; CDR3: CATRAGGGPQYF; DNA: TGTGCCACCAGGGCCGGTGGGGGGCCGCAGTATTTT
size: -; V: TRBV7-9; D: -; J: TRBJ1-1; CDR3: CASTFESGGEAFF; DNA: TGTGCCAGCACCTTCGAAAGTGGGGGTGAAGCTTTCTTT
size: few; V: TRBV5-5; D: TRBD1; J: TRBJ1-6; CDR3: CASSLADRGANSPLHF; DNA: TGTGCCAGCAGCTTGGCGGACAGGGGGGCGAATTCACCCCTCCACTTT
size: -; V: TRBV24-1; D: TRBD1; J: TRBJ2-7; CDR3: CATSDSTGVSYEQYF; DNA: TGTGCCACCAGTGACTCGACAGGGGTATCCTACGAGCAGTACTTC
size: -; V: TRBV10-3; D: -; J: TRBJ2-2; CDR3: CAIRQQGGTGELFF; DNA: TGTGCCATCAGGCAACAGGGTGGCACCGGGGAGCTGTTTTTT
size: few; V: TRBV10-3; D: -; J: TRBJ1-1; CDR3: CAISAELMNTEAFF; DNA: TGTGCCATCAGTGCCGAACTGATGAACACTGAAGCTTTCTTT
size: few; V: TRBV25-1; D: TRBD1; J: TRBJ2-2; CDR3: CASSESDRAPGELFF; DNA: TGTGCCAGCAGTGAATCGGACAGGGCTCCCGGGGAGCTGTTTTTT
size: -; V: TRBV5-1; D: TRBD2; J: TRBJ2-2; CDR3: CASSLAGTSGGPPNTGELFF; DNA: TGCGCCAGCAGCTTGGCTGGGACTAGCGGAGGACCCCCGAACACCGGGGAGCTGTTTTTT
size: -; V: TRBV12-3/TRBV12-4; D: -; J: TRBJ2-3; CDR3: CASSLARWLASTDTQYF; DNA: TGTGCCAGCAGTTTAGCGAGGTGGCTAGCTAGCACAGATACGCAGTATTTT
size: -; V: TRBV4-1; D: -; J: TRBJ2-3; CDR3: CASSQGGHQYF; DNA: TGCGCCAGCAGCCAAGGCGGACACCAGTATTTT
size: many; V: TRBV12-3/TRBV12-4; D: TRBD1; J: TRBJ1-2; CDR3: CASSRRGQLYGYTF; DNA: TGTGCCAGCAGCCGAAGGGGACAGCTCTATGGCTACACCTTC